One and the same sample provided the 32 T cell receptor beta chains below, sequenced in a study of T cell changes during pregnancy in multiple sclerosis. The protocol was immunoSEQ multiplex PCR, while the TCRdb copy is restricted to in-frame clones and leaves out a portion. The table shows around 95,000 clones, with 92% occurring only once. The sample in question was peripheral blood, obtained after pregnancy. These receptor sequences come from a female donor in good health, enrolled as a control in a pregnancy study.

The chain links TRBV4-1 to TRBJ2-5, with a tentative D call TRBD1 (6 bases). Germline V CDR1 and CDR2: MGHRA, YSYEKL. Between the trimmed V and J ends, which lost 4 bases and 2 bases, there was a span of 14 bases. The CDR3 runs to 15 residues. CDR3 loop: CASSLLPGVQETQYF. DNA of the CDR3: TGCGCCAGCAGCCTCCTCCCAGGGGTACAAGAGACCCAGTACTTC.

This clone is a singleton in its sample. The gene calls are TRBV5-4 and TRBJ2-6; no firm D call. Germline V CDR1 and CDR2: SGHNT, YYREEE (reference sequence). Trimming pared 10 bases from V and 0 bases from J, leaving 14 bases between. The CDR3 is made up of 15 amino acids. The CDR3 DNA reads TGTGCCGCACATGCTGCCTCCTCTGGGGCCAACGTCCTGACTTTC. This translates into CAAHAASSGANVLTF.

This chain connects TRBV9 to TRBJ1-3, with D unresolved. Germline values: CDR1 SGDLS, CDR2 YYNGEE. This CDR3 spans 16 amino acids. V was cut by 3 bases and J by 0 bases, with 13 bases left in between. CDR3 in DNA: TGTGCCAGCAGCGCCACACTGGGCAGCTCTGGAAACACCATATATTTT. Translated: CASSATLGSSGNTIYF.

CDR3 sequence (DNA): TGTGCCAGTAGGACGACAGGGGGCCCAGGTGCGGGCTACACCTTC. Amino acids: CASRTTGGPGAGYTF. The chain recombines TRBV19 with TRBJ1-2; the match to TRBD1 covers 10 bases. Germline V CDR1 and CDR2: LNHDA, SQIVND (reference sequence). With V trimmed by 6 bases and J by 8 bases, 12 bases remained unmatched. The CDR3 is 15 amino acids. Filled out from reference TRBV19 and TRBJ1-2, the complete variable domain reads DGGITQSPKYLFRKEGQNVTLSCEQNLNHDAMYWYRQDPGQGLRLIYYSQIVNDFQKGDIAEGYSVSREKKESFPLTVTSAQKNPTAFYLCASRTTGGPGAGYTFGSGTRLTVV.

The V gene is TRBV7-2, the J gene TRBJ2-3; D call uncertain. Germline CDR1 reads SGHTA; CDR2 reads FQGNSA. Trimming pared 3 bases from V and 0 bases from J, leaving 7 bases between. The CDR3 spans 14 residues. The CDR3 spells CASSFSHSTDTQYF. For the CDR3, the DNA is TGTGCCAGCAGCTTCAGTCACAGCACAGATACGCAGTATTTT.

The chain is built from TRBV19 and TRBJ1-5, with D hard to call. CDR3 length equals 16 residues. The V end lost 6 bases, the J end lost 4 bases, and 19 bases lay between the germline ends. Per germline, CDR1 LNHDA and CDR2 SQIVND (reference sequence). CDR3 sequence (DNA): TGTGCCAGTAGCCGTGCGGGATGGACGCCGAATCAGCCCCAGCATTTT. It codes for CASSRAGWTPNQPQHF.

This rearrangement joins TRBV7-2 to TRBJ1-4; the D is unclear. Germline V gene sequence: CDR1 SGHTA, CDR2 FQGNSA. The ends were cut back, 2 bases at V and 8 bases at J, with 6 bases in the middle. CDR3 length: 12 residues. CDR3 in DNA: TGTGCCAGCAGCTTACCCCCAGAAAAACTGTTTTTT. It yields the protein CASSLPPEKLFF.

The gene calls are TRBV5-1 and TRBJ2-2, with 9 bases identical to TRBD2. The CDR3 is 19 residues long. V shed 0 bases and J 6 bases; nucleotides not matched to a gene: 15. Germline V CDR1 and CDR2: SGHRS, YFSETQ. DNA of the CDR3: TGCGCCAGCAGCTTGGCCTCTGGCGGGAGGGCCTGGAAGCCCGGGGAGCTGTTTTTT. Translation: CASSLASGGRAWKPGELFF.

The rearrangement joins TRBV20-1 to TRBJ2-1, with D possibly matching TRBD2 (5 bases). With 7 bases removed from V and 1 base from J, the gap between germline ends came to 5 bases. The CDR3 is made up of 11 amino acids. Germline CDR1 DFQATT, CDR2 SNEGSKA (reference sequence). The DNA for the CDR3 is TGCAGTGGAGGGTCCTACAATGAGCAGTTCTTC. Translation gives CSGGSYNEQFF.

The chain links TRBV11-3 to TRBJ2-5, with a possible D match to TRBD2 (6 bases). The CDR3 has 15 amino acids. Germline lookup yields CDR1 SGHNT and CDR2 YENEEA. The ends were cut back, 5 bases at V and 5 bases at J, with 18 bases in the middle. The CDR3 loop is CASSTKSGTGETQYF. The CDR3 coding sequence is TGTGCCAGCAGCACTAAGAGTGGGACTGGGGAGACCCAGTACTTC.

This clone was observed a single time. The genes are TRBV7-8 and TRBJ2-1, with D perhaps matching TRBD2 (6 bases). Deletions cut 3 bases from V and 0 bases from J, with 9 bases between. The germline gives CDR1 SGHVS, CDR2 FQNEAQ. This CDR3 has 15 amino acids. The CDR3 is CASSLRDYSYNEQFF. DNA for the CDR3: TGTGCCAGCAGCTTGCGGGATTACTCCTACAATGAGCAGTTCTTC.

This clone has a single count. V gene TRBV5-1 combines with J gene TRBJ2-7, with D possibly matching TRBD2 (6 bases). Per the germline V gene, CDR1 is SGHRS and CDR2 is YFSETQ. CDR3 length: 13 residues. Trimming left V 3 bases short and J 6 bases short, with 13 bases between. The CDR3 DNA reads as TGCGCCAGCAGCTGGGAACTAGCCGCCGAGCAGTACTTC. This gives the protein CASSWELAAEQYF.

J is TRBJ1-3 and V is TRBV5-4; a weak D match, TRBD1 (6 bases). The germline V and J ends were trimmed by 4 bases and 0 bases, with 17 bases remaining between them. The CDR3 is 17 residues long. Germline V gene sequence: CDR1 SGHNT, CDR2 YYREEE (reference sequence). The CDR3, as DNA: TGTGCCAGCAGCAAGACGCCCGGGACACTCTCTGGAAACACCATATATTTT. Translated: CASSKTPGTLSGNTIYF.

The chain uses TRBV29-1 and TRBJ1-2; TRBD1 matches 9 bases. The CDR3 extends over 13 amino acids. Germline CDR1 SQVTM, CDR2 ANQGSEA. Trimming removed 6 bases from V and 9 bases from J; junction bases left unmatched: 11. The CDR3 is CSVHRGLLTSYTF. The CDR3 nucleotides are TGCAGCGTCCACAGGGGGCTCCTAACAAGCTACACCTTC. Complete variable domain (other parts from reference TRBV29-1 and TRBJ1-2): SAVISQKPSRDICQRGTSLTIQCQVDSQVTMMFWYRQQPGQSLTLIATANQGSEATYESGFVIDKFPISRPNLTFSTLTVSNMSPEDSSIYLCSVHRGLLTSYTFGSGTRLTVV.

J is TRBJ2-1 and V is TRBV7-2, with D perhaps TRBD2 (5 bases). V lost 6 bases to trimming and J lost 10 bases, with 22 bases between them. This CDR3 comprises 15 residues. Germline V gene data show CDR1 as SGHTA and CDR2 as FQGNSA. As DNA, the CDR3 is TGTGCCAGCAGAGCCCCGGGGAGCGAATACTCCGAGCAGTTCTTC. It yields the protein CASRAPGSEYSEQFF. The variable domain in full, completed from reference TRBV7-2 and TRBJ2-1, reads GAGVSQSPSNKVTEKGKDVELRCDPISGHTALYWYRQSLGQGLEFLIYFQGNSAPDKSGLPSDRFSAERTGGSVSTLTIQRTQQEDSAVYLCASRAPGSEYSEQFFGPGTRLTVL.

A single count supports this clone. The chain employs TRBV7-6 and TRBJ2-3; 12 bases are a match to TRBD2. Germline V gene sequence: CDR1 SGHVS, CDR2 FNYEAQ. The CDR3 extends over 17 amino acids. Trimming removed 2 bases from V and 2 bases from J; junction bases left unmatched: 5. CDR3 residues: CASSLRRTSGTTDTQYF. The DNA for the CDR3 is TGTGCCAGCAGCTTACGACGGACTAGCGGGACCACAGATACGCAGTATTTT.

The chain recombines TRBV15 with TRBJ2-2, with 8 bases matching TRBD1. Germline values: CDR1 LNHNV, CDR2 YYDKDF (reference sequence). This CDR3 is 15 amino acids long. V lost 3 bases, J lost 4 bases, and 4 bases stayed unmatched. CDR3 protein: CATSSRTGTTGELFF. As DNA, the CDR3 is TGTGCCACCAGCAGCCGGACAGGGACCACCGGGGAGCTGTTTTTT. Based on the CDR3 plus reference TRBV15 and TRBJ2-2, the full variable domain is DAMVIQNPRYQVTQFGKPVTLSCSQTLNHNVMYWYQQKSSQAPKLLFHYYDKDFNNEADTPDNFQSRRPNTSFCFLDIRSPGLGDTAMYLCATSSRTGTTGELFFGEGSRLTVL.

V gene TRBV5-1 combines with J gene TRBJ1-1, with D possibly being TRBD1 (5 bases). CDR1 is SGHRS, CDR2 YFSETQ, per germline. The germline V and J ends were trimmed by 4 bases and 5 bases, with 15 bases remaining between them. This CDR3 comprises 14 residues. The CDR3 bases are TGCGCCAGCAGCCCCGACCCGGGGGGGACTGAAGCTTTCTTT. It translates to CASSPDPGGTEAFF.

J is TRBJ2-7 and V is TRBV2, with D perhaps TRBD1 (5 bases). CDR1 is SNHLY and CDR2 is FYNNEI in the germline V gene. Between the trimmed V and J ends, which lost 0 bases and 3 bases, there was a span of 9 bases. The CDR3 extends over 14 amino acids. The CDR3 region has the DNA TGTGCCAGCAGTGAAGCGCAGGGATTCTACGAGCAGTACTTC. Its translation is CASSEAQGFYEQYF.

V and J are TRBV5-6 and TRBJ2-2, with D hard to call. In germline, CDR1 is SGHDT, CDR2 YYEEEE. The V end lost 6 bases, the J end lost 7 bases, and 10 bases lay between the germline ends. The CDR3 consists of 12 residues. Here the CDR3 reads CASTSTIGELFF. The CDR3 DNA reads as TGTGCCAGCACCAGTACGATCGGGGAGCTGTTTTTT. Based on the CDR3 plus reference TRBV5-6 and TRBJ2-2, the full variable domain is DAGVTQSPTHLIKTRGQQVTLRCSPKSGHDTVSWYQQALGQGPQFIFQYYEEEERQRGNFPDRFSGHQFPNYSSELNVNALLLGDSALYLCASTSTIGELFFGEGSRLTVL.

The chain links TRBV27 to TRBJ1-2, with D perhaps TRBD1 (6 bases). The CDR3 runs to 17 residues. From germline, CDR1 is MNHEY and CDR2 SMNVEV (reference sequence). V dropped 0 bases and J dropped 2 bases, with 16 bases sitting between them. The CDR3 nucleotides are TGTGCCAGCAGTTTATCCCCCCTACAGGGATTAAACTATGGCTACACCTTC. Its translation: CASSLSPLQGLNYGYTF.

The CDR3 DNA sequence: TGTGCCAGCAGTTCGAAGGGACAGGGTCGGCAGCCCCAGCATTTT. Residues: CASSSKGQGRQPQHF. The J gene is TRBJ1-5, the V gene TRBV28, with TRBD1 matching over 9 bases. The junction had 8 bases not matched to a gene; V was cut back by 4 bases and J by 7 bases. The CDR3 spans 15 residues. Germline-derived CDR1 and CDR2 are MDHEN and SYDVKM.

This chain's CDR3 is CASSLRDFYEQYF. CDR3 nucleotide sequence: TGTGCCAGCAGCCTCCGGGATTTCTACGAGCAGTACTTC. V is TRBV14 and J is TRBJ2-7; a weak D match, TRBD2 (5 bases). Trimming shortened V by 4 bases and J by 3 bases, and 10 bases separated the two germline ends. The CDR3 has 13 amino acids. Germline CDR1 is SGHDN and CDR2 is FVKESK.

This clone has a single count. The chain recombines TRBV2 with TRBJ2-2, with D perhaps TRBD2 (5 bases). V was shortened by 3 bases and J by 2 bases, with 25 bases between the two germline ends. CDR3 length equals 20 residues. Germline V gives CDR1 SNHLY, CDR2 FYNNEI. CDR3 bases: TGTGCCAGCAGTGAGTCTGCGAGGCCCCGGGGAGCCCGAAACACCGGGGAGCTGTTTTTT. Encoded protein: CASSESARPRGARNTGELFF.

The V gene is TRBV5-6, the J gene TRBJ2-7; 11 bases fit TRBD1. The CDR3 sequence is 16 residues long. With V trimmed by 4 bases and J by 6 bases, 12 bases remained unmatched. Germline loops: CDR1 SGHDT, CDR2 YYEEEE. CDR3 DNA: TGTGCCAGCAGCATTCGAGGACAGGGGGCTTTTGCCGAGCAGTACTTC. Encoded protein: CASSIRGQGAFAEQYF.

This rearrangement joins TRBV7-2 to TRBJ2-7, with D maybe TRBD2 (5 bases). In germline, CDR1 is SGHTA, CDR2 FQGNSA. V was shortened by 5 bases and J by 12 bases, with 14 bases between the two germline ends. The length of the CDR3 is 11 residues. DNA for the CDR3: TGTGCCAGCAGCACCACTACGAGGGTGTACTTC. Protein product: CASSTTTRVYF.

The rearrangement links TRBV7-3 to TRBJ1-1; TRBD1 aligns across 9 bases. Per the germline V gene, CDR1 is SGHTA and CDR2 is FQGTGA. CDR3 length: 15 residues. Trimming at V came to 2 bases and at J to 5 bases, leaving 6 bases not matched to a gene. In nucleotides, the CDR3 is TGTGCCAGCAGCTTACTTGGGACAGGGTCTACTGAAGCTTTCTTT. As protein: CASSLLGTGSTEAFF.

This sequence joins TRBV28 and TRBJ2-7, with a weak D call TRBD1 (7 bases). Trimming shortened V by 4 bases and J by 2 bases, and 12 bases separated the two germline ends. CDR1 is MDHEN, CDR2 SYDVKM, per germline. The CDR3 sequence is 14 residues long. CDR3 sequence reads: CASSSTGEAYEQYF. In DNA form, the CDR3 reads TGTGCCAGCAGTTCCACAGGGGAGGCCTACGAGCAGTACTTC. The complete variable domain, with remaining parts taken from reference TRBV28 and TRBJ2-7, reads DVKVTQSSRYLVKRTGEKVFLECVQDMDHENMFWYRQDPGLGLRLIYFSYDVKMKEKGDIPEGYSVSREKKERFSLILESASTNQTSMYLCASSSTGEAYEQYFGPGTRLTVT.

The chain joins TRBV7-9 to TRBJ2-5; 7 positions agree with TRBD2. The closer fit of TRBJ2-7 to the DNA end suggests the J call may be wrong. Germline CDR1 and CDR2: SEHNR and FQNEAQ (reference sequence). This CDR3 is built from 13 residues. The CDR3 DNA sequence: TGTGCCAGCAGCAGCGGGAATCCCTACGAGCAGTACTTC. Its translation is CASSSGNPYEQYF.

V gene TRBV18 combines with J gene TRBJ2-7; tentatively, D is TRBD1 (5 bases). CDR3 length: 13 amino acids. Per the germline V gene, CDR1 is KGHSH and CDR2 is LQKENI. V was pared by 3 bases and J by 1 base, with 7 bases between. CDR3 residues: CASSPDTSYEQYF. CDR3 nucleotide sequence: TGTGCCAGCTCACCGGACACTTCCTACGAGCAGTACTTC.

The genes are TRBV6-1 and TRBJ2-2; the match to TRBD2 covers 9 bases. The V gene end was trimmed by 1 base and the J gene end by 9 bases; junction bases not matched to a gene: 6. CDR1 and CDR2 (germline): MNHNS, SASEGT. The CDR3 extends over 15 amino acids. CDR3 in DNA: TGTGCCAGCAGTGAAGGTGGTAGCGGGAGCCGGGAGCTGTTTTTT. This encodes CASSEGGSGSRELFF.

The chain links TRBV6-1 to TRBJ1-2; 7 nucleotides match TRBD1. The V gene end was trimmed by 2 bases and the J gene end by 7 bases; junction bases not matched to a gene: 7. Per germline, CDR1 MNHNS and CDR2 SASEGT. The CDR3 spans 14 residues. CDR3 protein: CASSETRGDSGYTF. In DNA, the CDR3 is TGTGCCAGCAGTGAAACCAGGGGGGACTCTGGCTACACCTTC.